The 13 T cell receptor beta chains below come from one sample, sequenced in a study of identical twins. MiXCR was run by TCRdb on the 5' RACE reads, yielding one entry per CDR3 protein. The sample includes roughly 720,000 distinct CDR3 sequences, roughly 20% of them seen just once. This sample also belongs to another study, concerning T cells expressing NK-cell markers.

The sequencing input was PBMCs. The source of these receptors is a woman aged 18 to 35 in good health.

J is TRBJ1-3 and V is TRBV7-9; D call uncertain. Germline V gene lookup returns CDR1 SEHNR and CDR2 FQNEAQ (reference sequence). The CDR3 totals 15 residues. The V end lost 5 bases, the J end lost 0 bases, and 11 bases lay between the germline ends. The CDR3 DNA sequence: TGTGCCAGCAGCCAGGACCCCCACTCTGGAAACACCATATATTTT. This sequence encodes CASSQDPHSGNTIYF.

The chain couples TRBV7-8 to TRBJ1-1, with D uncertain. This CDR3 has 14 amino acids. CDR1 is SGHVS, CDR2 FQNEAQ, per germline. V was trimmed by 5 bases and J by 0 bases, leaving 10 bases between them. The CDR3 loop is CASSPDTMNTEAFF. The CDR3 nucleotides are TGTGCCAGCAGCCCCGACACAATGAACACTGAAGCTTTCTTT.

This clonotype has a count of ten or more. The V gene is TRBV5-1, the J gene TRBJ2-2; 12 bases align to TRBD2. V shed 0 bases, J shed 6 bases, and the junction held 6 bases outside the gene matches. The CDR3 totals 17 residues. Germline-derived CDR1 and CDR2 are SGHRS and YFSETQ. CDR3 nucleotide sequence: TGCGCCAGCAGCTTGGGACTAGCGGGAGTCGTCTCCGGGGAGCTGTTTTTT. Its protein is CASSLGLAGVVSGELFF.

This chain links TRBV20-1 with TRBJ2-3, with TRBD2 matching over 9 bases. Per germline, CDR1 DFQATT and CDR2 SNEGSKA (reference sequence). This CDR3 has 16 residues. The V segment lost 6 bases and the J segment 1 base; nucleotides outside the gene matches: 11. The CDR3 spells CSALNPSSGGTDTQYF. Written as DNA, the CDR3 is TGCAGTGCCCTTAACCCTTCTAGCGGGGGCACAGATACGCAGTATTTT.

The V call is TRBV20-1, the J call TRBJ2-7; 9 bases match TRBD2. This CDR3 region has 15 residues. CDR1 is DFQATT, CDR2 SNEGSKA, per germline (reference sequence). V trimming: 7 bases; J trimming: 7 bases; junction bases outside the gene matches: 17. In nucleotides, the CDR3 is TGCAGTGTTGGTAATAGCGGGAGTGGGGGCCGGGAGCAGTACTTC. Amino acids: CSVGNSGSGGREQYF.

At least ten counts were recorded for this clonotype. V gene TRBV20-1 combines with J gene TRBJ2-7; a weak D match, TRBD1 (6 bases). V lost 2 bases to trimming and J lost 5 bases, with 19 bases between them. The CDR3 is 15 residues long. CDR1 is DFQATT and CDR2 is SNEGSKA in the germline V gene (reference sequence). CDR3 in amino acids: CSARSEARGGDEQYF. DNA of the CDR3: TGCAGTGCTAGAAGTGAGGCCAGGGGTGGCGACGAGCAGTACTTC.

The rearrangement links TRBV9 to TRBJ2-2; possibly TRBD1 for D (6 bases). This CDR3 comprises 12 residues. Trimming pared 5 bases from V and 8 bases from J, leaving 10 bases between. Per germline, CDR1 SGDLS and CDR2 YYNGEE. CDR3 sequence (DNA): TGTGCCAGCAGAGGGGGAGCGGGGGAGCTGTTTTTT. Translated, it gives CASRGGAGELFF. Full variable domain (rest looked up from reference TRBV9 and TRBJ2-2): DSGVTQTPKHLITATGQRVTLRCSPRSGDLSVYWYQQSLDQGLQFLIQYYNGEERAKGNILERFSAQQFPDLHSELNLSSLELGDSALYFCASRGGAGELFFGEGSRLTVL.

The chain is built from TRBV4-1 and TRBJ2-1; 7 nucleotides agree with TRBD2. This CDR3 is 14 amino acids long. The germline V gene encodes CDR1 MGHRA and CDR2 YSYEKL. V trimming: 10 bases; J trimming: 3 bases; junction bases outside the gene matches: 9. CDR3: CATQRDWRYNEQFF. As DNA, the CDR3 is TGCGCCACCCAGCGGGATTGGCGCTACAATGAGCAGTTCTTC.

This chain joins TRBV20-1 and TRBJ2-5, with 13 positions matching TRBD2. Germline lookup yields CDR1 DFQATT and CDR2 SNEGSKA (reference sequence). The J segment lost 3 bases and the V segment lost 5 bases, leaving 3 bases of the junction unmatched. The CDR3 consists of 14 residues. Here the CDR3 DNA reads TGCAGTGCTGACGGGACTAGCGGGAAAGAGACCCAGTACTTC. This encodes CSADGTSGKETQYF.

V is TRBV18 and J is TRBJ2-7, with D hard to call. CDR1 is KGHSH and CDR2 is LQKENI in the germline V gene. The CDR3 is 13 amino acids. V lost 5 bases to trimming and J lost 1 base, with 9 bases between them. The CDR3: CASSNPLSYEQYF. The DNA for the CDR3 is TGTGCCAGCTCAAATCCGTTATCCTACGAGCAGTACTTC. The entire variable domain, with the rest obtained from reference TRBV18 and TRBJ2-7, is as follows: NAGVMQNPRHLVRRRGQEARLRCSPMKGHSHVYWYRQLPEEGLKFMVYLQKENIIDESGMPKERFSAEFPKEGPSILRIQQVVRGDSAAYFCASSNPLSYEQYFGPGTRLTVT.

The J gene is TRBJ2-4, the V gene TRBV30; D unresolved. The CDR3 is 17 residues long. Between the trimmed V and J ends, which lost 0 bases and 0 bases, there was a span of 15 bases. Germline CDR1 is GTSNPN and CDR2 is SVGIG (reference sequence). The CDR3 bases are TGTGCCTGGAGTGTAGGGCTTAGCAGCATAGCCAAAAACATTCAGTACTTC. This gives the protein CAWSVGLSSIAKNIQYF.

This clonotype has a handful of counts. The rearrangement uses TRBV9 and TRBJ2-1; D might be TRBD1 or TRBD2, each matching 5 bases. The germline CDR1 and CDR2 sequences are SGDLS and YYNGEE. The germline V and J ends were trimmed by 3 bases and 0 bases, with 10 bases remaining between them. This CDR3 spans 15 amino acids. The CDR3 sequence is CASSGDGNSYNEQFF. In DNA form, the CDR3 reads TGTGCCAGCAGCGGGGACGGGAACTCCTACAATGAGCAGTTCTTC.

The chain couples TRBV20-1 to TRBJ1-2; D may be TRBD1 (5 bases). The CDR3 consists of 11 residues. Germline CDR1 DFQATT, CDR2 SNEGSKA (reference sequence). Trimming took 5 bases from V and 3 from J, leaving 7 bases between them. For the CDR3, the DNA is TGCAGTGCTGGGGCGTACTATGGCTACACCTTC. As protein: CSAGAYYGYTF.